This entry lists 13 T cell receptor beta chains sequenced from one sample in a study of vaccination effects on CD4 cells after COVID-19. Antigen-specific CD4+ T cells expanded by the ViraFEST assay with viral peptide pools were then sequenced. After roughly 9 days in culture, the CD4+ T cells were isolated. All participants had two doses of either the BNT162b2 or mRNA-1273 vaccine. TCRdb keeps only in-frame clones here, not all; method: immunoSEQ multiplex PCR. The table shows about 64,000 clones, with roughly 80% occurring only once. Which antigens these TCRs recognize remains unknown. The sequencing used CD4+ T cells from PBMCs cultured with HCoV-OC43 spike peptides, collected after COVID-19 vaccination. Stated subset: HCoV-OC43 spike overlapping peptide pool stimulation. The receptor set was obtained from a human donor who received a COVID-19 vaccine.

This sequence joins TRBV7-3 and TRBJ1-1; D is unresolved. CDR1 is SGHTA and CDR2 is FQGTGA in the germline V gene. The V end lost 3 bases, the J end lost 1 base, and 6 bases lay between the germline ends. This CDR3 spans 13 amino acids. The DNA for the CDR3 is TGTGCCAGCAGCTTGACACGGAACACTGAAGCTTTCTTT. Protein sequence: CASSLTRNTEAFF.

This clone was counted between two and nine times. The chain combines TRBV5-1 with TRBJ2-7; D is undetermined. There are 14 residues in the CDR3. Looked up from germline, CDR1 is SGHRS and CDR2 is YFSETQ. With 0 bases removed from V and 1 base from J, the gap between germline ends came to 8 bases. This chain's CDR3 is CASSLGGRSYEQYV. The CDR3 region has the DNA TGCGCCAGCAGCTTGGGAGGCAGGTCCTACGAGCAGTACGTC.

The chain combines TRBV6-6 with TRBJ1-5, with 8 bases lining up with TRBD1. Trimming cost V 2 bases and J 6 bases; bases outside gene matches: 9. There are 16 residues in the CDR3. Germline V gene lookup returns CDR1 MNHNY and CDR2 SVGAGI (reference sequence). Here the CDR3 DNA reads TGTGCCAGCAGTTACAATGCGGGACAGGCTATTCAGCCCCAGCATTTT. Its protein product is CASSYNAGQAIQPQHF.

This rearrangement joins TRBV6-1 to TRBJ1-2; D unresolved. The germline V and J ends were trimmed by 2 bases and 0 bases, with 10 bases remaining between them. The CDR3 has 15 amino acids. Germline V gene data show CDR1 as MNHNS and CDR2 as SASEGT. The DNA of the CDR3 is TGTGCCAGCAGTGAATCGGCCCGAGCTAACTATGGCTACACCTTC. The encoded protein is CASSESARANYGYTF.

The chain links TRBV6-2 or TRBV6-3 to TRBJ1-6; unclear D gene. Trimming shortened V by 2 bases and J by 7 bases, and 15 bases separated the two germline ends. The length of the CDR3 is 16 residues. Per the germline V gene, CDR1 is MNHEY and CDR2 is SVGEGT. CDR3 region: CASSYEGPRGNSPLHF. The CDR3 DNA reads as TGTGCCAGCAGTTACGAAGGGCCTCGAGGGAATTCACCCCTCCACTTT.

The rearrangement joins TRBV12-3 or TRBV12-4 to TRBJ1-1, with unresolved D. Trimming pared 6 bases from V and 5 bases from J, leaving 10 bases between. This CDR3 is 12 amino acids long. CDR3 sequence (DNA): TGTGCCAGCAGCCCCGGGAGAACTGAAGCTTTCTTT. Its translation is CASSPGRTEAFF.

The V gene is TRBV3-1 (or the pseudogene TRBV3-2), the J gene TRBJ1-1, with a possible D match to TRBD1 (6 bases). In germline, CDR1 is LGHDT, CDR2 YNNKEL (reference sequence). This CDR3 is 13 amino acids long. V was cut by 10 bases and J by 7 bases, with 19 bases left in between. CDR3 coding DNA: TGTGCCACCATAAACGTACAGGGCGGTGAAGCTTTCTTT. Its protein product is CATINVQGGEAFF.

This clone was detected only a few times. This chain uses TRBV7-9 with TRBJ2-2; 12 bases are shared with TRBD1. Germline lookup yields CDR1 SEHNR and CDR2 FQNEAQ (reference sequence). The junction had 13 bases not matched to a gene; V was cut back by 5 bases and J by 6 bases. This CDR3 has 18 amino acids. CDR3 nucleotides: TGTGCCAGCAGCGATCCTACGGGACAGGGGGCAAGCCCCGGGGAGCTGTTTTTT. It specifies CASSDPTGQGASPGELFF.

The V call is TRBV12-3 or TRBV12-4, the J call TRBJ2-5; no firm D call. The CDR3 is 13 amino acids. The V end lost 0 bases, the J end lost 8 bases, and 10 bases lay between the germline ends. The CDR3 DNA reads as TGTGCCAGCAGTTTAGCGCCCCAACATACCCAGTACTTC. Translating gives CASSLAPQHTQYF.

This chain uses TRBV18 with TRBJ2-1; 8 nucleotides line up with TRBD2. Germline lookup yields CDR1 KGHSH and CDR2 LQKENI. V trimming: 3 bases; J trimming: 7 bases; junction bases outside the gene matches: 8. CDR3 length: 15 amino acids. The CDR3, as DNA: TGTGCCAGCTCACCCCGTAGCGGGGTAGGGAATGAGCAGTTCTTC. Translation: CASSPRSGVGNEQFF.

The chain recombines TRBV3-1 (or the pseudogene TRBV3-2) with TRBJ1-2, with D possibly TRBD1 on 6 matching bases. V lost 0 bases to trimming and J lost 8 bases, with 16 bases between them. CDR3 length equals 15 residues. Germline V gene lookup returns CDR1 LGHDT and CDR2 YNNKEL (reference sequence). The CDR3 DNA is TGTGCCAGCAGCCAAGAAATCGCTGGGGGCCAGGGCTACACCTTC. Protein: CASSQEIAGGQGYTF.

The chain is built from TRBV4-3 and TRBJ2-3, with D unclear. Trimming left V 0 bases short and J 8 bases short, with 9 bases between. Germline-derived CDR1 and CDR2 are LGHNA and YSLEER. The CDR3 length is 13 residues. This CDR3 is CASSQDASLTQYF. The CDR3 DNA sequence: TGCGCCAGCAGCCAAGACGCCAGCCTTACGCAGTATTTT.

This clone was observed a few times. The chain is built from TRBV9 and TRBJ1-4; no definite D call. V lost 0 bases to trimming and J lost 0 bases, with 9 bases between them. Germline assignment: CDR1 SGDLS and CDR2 YYNGEE. This CDR3 comprises 16 residues. The CDR3 reads CASSVGTAATNEKLFF. The CDR3 nucleotides are TGTGCCAGCAGCGTAGGAACGGCTGCAACTAATGAAAAACTGTTTTTT.